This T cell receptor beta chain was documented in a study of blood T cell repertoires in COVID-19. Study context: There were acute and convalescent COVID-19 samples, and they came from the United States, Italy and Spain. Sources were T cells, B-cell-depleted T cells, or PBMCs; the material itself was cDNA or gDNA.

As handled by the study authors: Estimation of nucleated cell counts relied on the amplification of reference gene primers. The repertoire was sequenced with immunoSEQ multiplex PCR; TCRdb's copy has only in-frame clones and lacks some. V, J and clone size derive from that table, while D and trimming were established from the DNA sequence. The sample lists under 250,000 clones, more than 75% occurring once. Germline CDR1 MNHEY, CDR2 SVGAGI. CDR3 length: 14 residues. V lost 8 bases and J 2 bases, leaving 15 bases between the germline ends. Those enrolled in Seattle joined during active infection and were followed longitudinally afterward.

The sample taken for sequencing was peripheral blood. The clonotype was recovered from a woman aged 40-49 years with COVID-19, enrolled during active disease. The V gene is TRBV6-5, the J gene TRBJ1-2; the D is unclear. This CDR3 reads CASLSEWVNYGYTF. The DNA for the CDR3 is TGTGCCAGCTTATCGGAGTGGGTAAACTATGGCTACACCTTC.